This paragraph covers one T cell receptor beta chain sequence. Its antigen is as yet unknown. This record comes from a study of cytomegalovirus exposure and HLA in healthy donors. The junction had 1 base not matched to a gene; V was cut back by 0 bases and J by 2 bases. Germline assignment: CDR1 SGHAT and CDR2 FQDESV (reference sequence). This CDR3 contains 15 residues. PCR used 60 Vbeta primers and 13 Jbeta primers. This table comes from immunoSEQ multiplex PCR, and its TCRdb copy is limited to in-frame clones, with some not included. Here the sample spans 150,000 to 200,000 clones, more than 60% being singletons. Study-level results: Previous analysis showed most TCR beta V segments were productive about 87% or about 30% of the time.

The origin of this receptor is a man between 18 and 29 years old in good health and CMV-seropositive. The rearrangement joins TRBV11-1 to TRBJ2-1, with 7 bases fitting TRBD2. Sequencing input: PBMCs. The DNA of the CDR3 is TGTGCCAGCAGCTTAGCGGGAGGGACCTACAATGAGCAGTTCTTC. Its protein product is CASSLAGGTYNEQFF.